Shown below are 18 T cell receptor beta chains from a single sample sequenced in a study of blood T cell repertoires in COVID-19. The method was immunoSEQ multiplex PCR; TCRdb's version includes in-frame clones alone and lacks a portion of them. This table holds under 250,000 clones, under 85% found once. The sample was peripheral blood. Every receptor here comes from a man under 40 who had recovered from COVID-19.

The chain uses TRBV5-4 and TRBJ2-1; D is undetermined. Trimming took 2 bases from V and 0 from J, leaving 9 bases between them. CDR1 and CDR2 from the germline V gene are SGHNT and YYREEE (reference sequence). CDR3 length equals 15 residues. CDR3 nucleotides: TGTGCCAGCAGCTTTTACCGGAGCTCCTACAATGAGCAGTTCTTC. Protein product: CASSFYRSSYNEQFF.

The rearrangement joins TRBV5-1 to TRBJ2-1; 10 nucleotides align to TRBD1. The CDR3 is 14 amino acids. With 3 bases clipped from V and 8 bases from J, the junction kept 5 bases outside the gene matches. The germline V gene encodes CDR1 SGHRS and CDR2 YFSETQ. The CDR3 here is CASSSGTGEYEQFF. CDR3 bases: TGCGCCAGCAGCTCCGGGACAGGGGAGTATGAGCAGTTCTTC.

The chain is built from TRBV5-1 and TRBJ2-3; a weak D match, TRBD2 (6 bases). CDR1 is SGHRS and CDR2 is YFSETQ in the germline V gene. Trimming took 4 bases from V and 0 from J, leaving 12 bases between them. This CDR3 is 15 amino acids long. CDR3 sequence: CASSLGLSSTDTQYF. In nucleotides, the CDR3 is TGCGCCAGCAGCCTGGGACTTTCTAGCACAGATACGCAGTATTTT.

The chain links TRBV20-1 to TRBJ2-4; D remains unclear. The CDR3 totals 15 residues. Germline CDR1 reads DFQATT; CDR2 reads SNEGSKA (reference sequence). V was shortened by 3 bases and J by 2 bases, with 14 bases between the two germline ends. In DNA, the CDR3 is TGCAGTGCTAGTCGTGTCGGTCTTTCCAAAAACATTCAGTACTTC. This encodes CSASRVGLSKNIQYF.

Here the CDR3 reads CAISEGTGGYEQYV. The DNA of the CDR3 is TGTGCCATCAGTGAAGGGACAGGGGGTTACGAGCAGTACGTC. The rearrangement links TRBV10-3 to TRBJ2-7, with 11 bases aligning to TRBD1. V was clipped by 3 bases and J by 4 bases; unmatched bases: 2. This CDR3 is 14 amino acids long. The germline gives CDR1 ENHRY, CDR2 SYGVKD.

This rearrangement joins TRBV11-2 to TRBJ2-7; D uncertain. Trimming took off 0 bases at V and 6 bases at J, with 12 bases between the two ends. CDR3 length: 14 amino acids. Germline V lookup: CDR1 SGHAT, CDR2 FQNNGV. The CDR3 nucleotides read TGTGCCAGCAGCTTAGATACAGTATTGGGCGAGCAGTACGTC. It codes for CASSLDTVLGEQYV.

The chain couples TRBV5-3 to TRBJ2-3, with D perhaps matching TRBD2 (6 bases). TRBV5-3 is an ORF, with its function uncertain. Trimming took off 10 bases at V and 7 bases at J, with 19 bases between the two ends. The CDR3 consists of 13 residues. CDR3 protein: CAAAGDLLYTQYF. The DNA for the CDR3 is TGTGCCGCCGCCGGGGACTTGTTATATACGCAGTATTTT.

The chain carries TRBV28 and TRBJ1-2, with a tentative D call TRBD1 (5 bases). Germline V gene data show CDR1 as MDHEN and CDR2 as SYDVKM. The CDR3 totals 15 residues. V lost 5 bases and J 2 bases, leaving 15 bases between the germline ends. The chain's CDR3 is CASSPGSGGNYGYTF. The CDR3 DNA follows: TGTGCCAGCAGTCCGGGGTCGGGGGGAAACTATGGCTACACCTTC.

The rearrangement links TRBV3-1 (or the pseudogene TRBV3-2) to TRBJ1-1; D perhaps matches TRBD1 (5 bases). V was cut by 6 bases and J by 3 bases, with 20 bases left in between. Germline-derived CDR1 and CDR2 are LGHDT and YNNKEL (reference sequence). CDR3 length: 16 amino acids. This CDR3 reads CASRRAGTRGYTEAFF. CDR3 sequence (DNA): TGTGCCAGCAGACGCGCCGGGACTCGGGGGTACACTGAAGCTTTCTTT.

J is TRBJ1-2 and V is TRBV24-1, with 7 nucleotides matching TRBD1. The CDR3 loop spans 17 amino acids. J gave up 2 bases and V 4 bases, and 12 bases lay outside the gene matches. Germline assignment: CDR1 KGHDR and CDR2 SFDVKD. In DNA, the CDR3 is TGTGCCACCAGTGACTGGGACAGTCTAAGGCTGAACTATGGCTACACCTTC. It specifies CATSDWDSLRLNYGYTF.

In this sample, this clone turned up a few times. The chain uses TRBV6-4 and TRBJ2-5, with TRBD1 as a possible D gene (5 bases). CDR1 and CDR2 (germline): MRHNA, SNTAGT. The CDR3 extends over 14 amino acids. The germline V and J ends were trimmed by 2 bases and 3 bases, with 10 bases remaining between them. The CDR3 protein is CASSDHDSEETQYF. The CDR3 DNA reads as TGTGCCAGCAGTGACCATGACAGCGAAGAGACCCAGTACTTC.

This chain joins TRBV5-1 and TRBJ2-3; 7 bases are shared with TRBD1. The germline V gene encodes CDR1 SGHRS and CDR2 YFSETQ. There are 14 residues in the CDR3. J gave up 2 bases and V 4 bases, and 4 bases lay outside the gene matches. The CDR3, as DNA: TGCGCCAGCAGCCAAGGACAGGACACAGATACGCAGTATTTT. It is translated as CASSQGQDTDTQYF.

The CDR3 here is CASSLSRGDPHF. The CDR3 nucleotides read TGTGCCAGCAGTTTAAGCAGGGGGGATCCCCACTTT. V gene TRBV12-3 or TRBV12-4 combines with J gene TRBJ1-6; 7 nucleotides align to TRBD1. The J segment lost 18 bases and the V segment lost 2 bases, leaving 7 bases of the junction unmatched. CDR3 length: 12 residues.

The sample holds many counts of this clone. The chain combines TRBV3-1 (or the pseudogene TRBV3-2) with TRBJ1-2, with 7 nucleotides matching TRBD1. The ends lost 4 bases at V and 2 bases at J; junction bases unmatched: 10. Germline values: CDR1 LGHDT, CDR2 YNNKEL (reference sequence). This CDR3 contains 16 residues. The CDR3 region is CASSREGARGNYGYTF. The CDR3 DNA follows: TGTGCCAGCAGCCGCGAAGGGGCCAGGGGGAACTATGGCTACACCTTC.

The chain combines TRBV18 with TRBJ2-3; TRBD2 matches at 8 bases. V lost 3 bases to trimming and J lost 8 bases; unmatched junction nucleotides: 10. CDR1 and CDR2 from the germline V gene are KGHSH and LQKENI. This CDR3 is 15 amino acids long. CDR3 protein: CASSPPGLGGGTQYF. The CDR3 DNA follows: TGTGCCAGCTCACCCCCGGGACTAGGGGGAGGTACGCAGTATTTT.

CDR3 sequence (DNA): TGTGCCAGCAGAACTAGCGGACAGAGCTCCTACAATGAGCAGTTCTTC. Translation gives CASRTSGQSSYNEQFF. J is TRBJ2-1 and V is TRBV2, with 8 bases fitting TRBD2. The CDR3 covers 16 residues. Germline assignment: CDR1 SNHLY and CDR2 FYNNEI. The junction had 7 bases not matched to a gene; V was cut back by 6 bases and J by 0 bases. The complete variable domain, with remaining parts taken from reference TRBV2 and TRBJ2-1, reads EPEVTQTPSHQVTQMGQEVILRCVPISNHLYFYWYRQILGQKVEFLVSFYNNEISEKSEIFDDQFSVERPDGSNFTLKIRSTKLEDSAMYFCASRTSGQSSYNEQFFGPGTRLTVL.

The chain recombines TRBV5-1 with TRBJ2-3; TRBD2 matches 9 bases. V lost 1 base, J lost 6 bases, and 6 bases stayed unmatched. Germline-derived CDR1 and CDR2 are SGHRS and YFSETQ. The length of the CDR3 is 15 residues. This chain's CDR3 is CASSLLGLAGDTQYF. The CDR3 DNA reads TGCGCCAGCAGCTTGCTGGGGCTAGCGGGGGATACGCAGTATTTT.

The rearrangement uses TRBV2 and TRBJ1-3; 7 bases fit TRBD1. This CDR3 region has 16 residues. Germline V gives CDR1 SNHLY, CDR2 FYNNEI. With 4 bases clipped from V and 0 bases from J, the junction kept 6 bases outside the gene matches. The CDR3 sequence is CASSGGQPSSGNTIYF. The CDR3 DNA sequence: TGTGCCAGCAGTGGGGGACAGCCGAGCTCTGGAAACACCATATATTTT.